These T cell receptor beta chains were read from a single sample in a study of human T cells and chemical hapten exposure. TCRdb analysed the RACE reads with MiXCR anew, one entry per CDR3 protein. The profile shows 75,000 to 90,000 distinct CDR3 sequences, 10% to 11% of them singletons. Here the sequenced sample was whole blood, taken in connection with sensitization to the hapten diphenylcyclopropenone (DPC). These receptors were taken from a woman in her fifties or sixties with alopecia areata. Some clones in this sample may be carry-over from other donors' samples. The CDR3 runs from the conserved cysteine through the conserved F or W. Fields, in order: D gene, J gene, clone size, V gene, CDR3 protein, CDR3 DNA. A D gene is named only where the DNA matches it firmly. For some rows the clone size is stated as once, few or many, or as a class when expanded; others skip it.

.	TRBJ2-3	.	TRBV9	CASSVVAASTDTQYF	TGTGCCAGCAGCGTAGTGGCGGCTAGCACAGATACGCAGTATTTT
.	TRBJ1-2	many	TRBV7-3	CASSVDGNYGYTF	TGTGCCAGCAGCGTGGACGGTAACTATGGCTACACCTTC
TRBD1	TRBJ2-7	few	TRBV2	CATLTGGAYEQYF	TGTGCCACCTTGACAGGGGGTGCCTACGAGCAGTACTTC
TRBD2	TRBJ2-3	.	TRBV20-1	CSARAPSGFTDTQYF	TGCAGTGCTAGAGCCCCTAGCGGTTTCACAGATACGCAGTATTTT
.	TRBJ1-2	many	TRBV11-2	CASSLYRNGDGYTF	TGTGCCAGCAGCTTATATCGGAACGGGGATGGCTACACCTTC
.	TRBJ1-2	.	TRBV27	CASSSVPDGYGYTF	TGTGCCAGCAGTTCTGTCCCCGACGGCTATGGCTACACCTTC
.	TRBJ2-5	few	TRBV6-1	CASRVTQTETQYF	TGTGCCAGCAGGGTGACACAGACCGAGACCCAGTACTTC
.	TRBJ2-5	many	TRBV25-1	CASSVWSLKETQYF	TGTGCCAGCAGTGTATGGTCACTGAAAGAGACCCAGTACTTC
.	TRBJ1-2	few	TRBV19	CATQLGGTTNGYTF	TGTGCCACCCAGCTGGGGGGGACGACTAATGGCTACACCTTC
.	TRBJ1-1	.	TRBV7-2	CASSLVTGILNTEAFF	TGTGCCAGCAGCTTAGTGACCGGGATATTGAACACTGAAGCTTTCTTT
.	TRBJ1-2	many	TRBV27	CASTGGEGYTF	TGTGCCAGCACGGGGGGCGAAGGCTACACCTTC
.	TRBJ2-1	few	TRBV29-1	CSVDSGELWNEQFF	TGCAGCGTTGATTCAGGGGAATTGTGGAATGAGCAGTTCTTC
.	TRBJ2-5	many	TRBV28	CASSSPGRGETQYF	TGTGCCAGCAGCTCTCCCGGGAGAGGGGAGACCCAGTACTTC
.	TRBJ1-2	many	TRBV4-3	CASSPEDTDYGYTF	TGCGCCAGCAGCCCAGAGGACACCGATTATGGCTACACCTTC
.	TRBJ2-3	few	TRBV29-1	CSVRATLDTQYF	TGCAGCGTCCGGGCCACTTTAGATACGCAGTATTTT
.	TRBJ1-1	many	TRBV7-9	CASSLATGSAEAFF	TGTGCCAGCAGCTTAGCCACAGGGTCCGCTGAAGCTTTCTTT
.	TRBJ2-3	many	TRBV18	CASSRDPTDTQYF	TGTGCCAGCTCACGGGACCCCACAGATACGCAGTATTTT
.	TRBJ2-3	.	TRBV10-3	CAISESSDRYTDTQYF	TGTGCCATCAGTGAGTCGTCGGACAGATACACAGATACGCAGTATTTT
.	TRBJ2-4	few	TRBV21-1	CASRPPLAGLAKNIQYF	TGTGCCAGCAGGCCCCCCTTGGCGGGGCTAGCCAAAAACATTCAGTACTTC
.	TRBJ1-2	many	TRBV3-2	CASSQAGTAEGYTF	TGTGCCAGCAGCCAAGCCGGAACGGCGGAGGGCTACACCTTC
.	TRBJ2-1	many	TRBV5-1	CASSLSRNNEQFF	TGCGCCAGCAGCTTGAGTCGGAACAATGAGCAGTTCTTC
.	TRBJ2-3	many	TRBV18	CASSPGGTDTQYF	TGTGCCAGCTCGCCCGGGGGCACAGATACGCAGTATTTT
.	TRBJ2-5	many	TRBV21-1	CASSLGQVKETQYF	TGTGCCAGCAGCTTGGGACAGGTTAAAGAGACCCAGTACTTC
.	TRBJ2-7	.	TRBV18	CASSLKADSPYEQYF	TGTGCCAGCTCACTAAAAGCCGATTCCCCCTACGAGCAGTACTTC
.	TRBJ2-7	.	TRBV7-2	CASSSRRGERSSYEQYF	TGTGCCAGCAGCAGTAGGCGGGGCGAGCGGTCCTCCTACGAGCAGTACTTC
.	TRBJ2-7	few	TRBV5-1	CASSFALSYEQYF	TGCGCCAGCAGCTTCGCCCTCTCCTACGAGCAGTACTTC
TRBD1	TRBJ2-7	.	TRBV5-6	CASSTPGGDSYEQYF	TGTGCCAGCAGCACCCCAGGGGGCGACTCCTACGAGCAGTACTTC
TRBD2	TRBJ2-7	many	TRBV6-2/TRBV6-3	CASGLAGSYEQYF	TGTGCCAGCGGGCTAGCGGGATCCTACGAGCAGTACTTC
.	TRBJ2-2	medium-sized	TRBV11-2	CASSLEINTGELFF	TGTGCCAGCAGCTTAGAGATTAACACCGGGGAGCTGTTTTTT
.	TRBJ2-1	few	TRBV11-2	CASSLDRAKRSSYNEQFF	TGTGCCAGCAGCTTAGACAGGGCTAAGCGGAGCTCCTACAATGAGCAGTTCTTC
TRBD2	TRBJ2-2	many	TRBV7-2	CASSFLPGTSGTNTGELFF	TGTGCCAGCAGCTTTCTACCCGGGACTAGCGGGACGAACACCGGGGAGCTGTTTTTT
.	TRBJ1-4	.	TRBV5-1	CASSLTTGSLWEKLFF	TGCGCCAGCAGCTTGACTACAGGGAGTCTGTGGGAAAAACTGTTTTTT
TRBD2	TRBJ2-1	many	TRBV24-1	CATSDGLAIGEQFF	TGTGCCACCAGTGACGGACTAGCGATCGGGGAGCAGTTCTTC
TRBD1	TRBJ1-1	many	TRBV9	CASSGRDSMNTEAFF	TGTGCCAGCAGCGGCCGGGACAGCATGAACACTGAAGCTTTCTTT
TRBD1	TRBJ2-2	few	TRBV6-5	CASSRTGSTGRELFF	TGTGCCAGCAGCCGGACAGGGTCGACGGGCCGGGAGCTGTTTTTT
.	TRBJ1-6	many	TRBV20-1	CSARVVRGNSPLHF	TGCAGTGCTAGAGTGGTCAGGGGTAATTCACCCCTCCACTTT
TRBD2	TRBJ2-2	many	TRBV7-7	CASSPGLAGVTGELFF	TGTGCTAGCAGCCCGGGACTAGCGGGAGTTACCGGGGAGCTGTTTTTT
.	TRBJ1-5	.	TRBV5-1	CASSPSSGQNQPQHF	TGCGCCAGCAGCCCCTCATCGGGGCAGAATCAGCCCCAGCATTTT
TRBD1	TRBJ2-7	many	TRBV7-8	CASSLGQGREQYF	TGTGCCAGCAGCTTGGGACAGGGGCGGGAGCAGTACTTC
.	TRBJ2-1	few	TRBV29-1	CSVEKRSSYNEQFF	TGCAGCGTTGAAAAACGGAGCTCCTACAATGAGCAGTTCTTC